Presented here are 13 T cell receptor beta chains from one specimen sequenced in a study of blood T cell repertoires in COVID-19. The method was immunoSEQ multiplex PCR; TCRdb's version includes in-frame clones alone and lacks a portion of them. The data contain approximately 300,000 clones, 85% of them singletons. Sequencing was carried out using peripheral blood. The receptors come from a woman in her forties or fifties with active or convalescent COVID-19.

The chain combines TRBV5-1 with TRBJ1-1; the match to TRBD1 covers 7 bases. The CDR3 length is 13 residues. Germline V gene data show CDR1 as SGHRS and CDR2 as YFSETQ. Unmatched junction bases numbered 5, after V lost 4 bases and J lost 5 bases. CDR3 protein: CASSLGQATEAFF. CDR3 DNA: TGCGCCAGCAGCCTCGGACAGGCGACTGAAGCTTTCTTT. The variable domain in full, completed from reference TRBV5-1 and TRBJ1-1, reads KAGVTQTPRYLIKTRGQQVTLSCSPISGHRSVSWYQQTPGQGLQFLFEYFSETQRNKGNFPGRFSGRQFSNSRSEMNVSTLELGDSALYLCASSLGQATEAFFGQGTRLTVV.

This clone has only a few counts. The gene calls are TRBV5-4 and TRBJ2-2, with 10 nucleotides matching TRBD1. Trimming removed 3 bases from V and 2 bases from J; junction bases left unmatched: 7. This CDR3 region has 17 residues. Germline CDR1 SGHNT, CDR2 YYREEE (reference sequence). This CDR3 reads CASSSAGQGSNTGELFF. The CDR3 DNA sequence: TGTGCCAGCAGCTCCGCGGGACAGGGGTCCAACACCGGGGAGCTGTTTTTT.

This chain uses TRBV2 with TRBJ2-7, with a tentative D call TRBD2 (5 bases). Trimming removed 6 bases at V and 8 bases at J, with 14 bases between. Germline V gives CDR1 SNHLY, CDR2 FYNNEI. The length of the CDR3 is 12 residues. CDR3: CASSELAVKQYF. The CDR3 DNA follows: TGTGCCAGCAGCGAGCTAGCAGTAAAGCAGTACTTC.

This clone was seen a handful of times. This rearrangement joins TRBV29-1 to TRBJ2-1; possible D gene TRBD2, 5 bases. V was pared by 8 bases and J by 5 bases, with 16 bases between. This CDR3 has 13 amino acids. Germline CDR1 is SQVTM and CDR2 is ANQGSEA. CDR3 nucleotide sequence: TGCAGCCTTTTCCGGGATATTAACAATGAGCAGTTCTTC. It specifies CSLFRDINNEQFF.

V gene TRBV25-1 combines with J gene TRBJ1-1; D is unclear. The CDR3 runs to 15 residues. The germline V gene has CDR1 MGHDK and CDR2 SYGVNS. V was shortened by 1 base and J by 6 bases, with 15 bases between the two germline ends. The CDR3 sequence: CASSELGKKEPEAFF. CDR3 DNA: TGTGCCAGCAGTGAATTAGGCAAAAAGGAGCCTGAAGCTTTCTTT. Supplemented by reference TRBV25-1 and TRBJ1-1, the full variable domain reads EADIYQTPRYLVIGTGKKITLECSQTMGHDKMYWYQQDPGMELHLIHYSYGVNSTEKGDLSSESTVSRIRTEHFPLTLESARPSHTSQYLCASSELGKKEPEAFFGQGTRLTVV.

This rearrangement joins TRBV9 to TRBJ1-2; D may be TRBD1 (6 bases). Germline CDR1 SGDLS, CDR2 YYNGEE. This CDR3 has 14 residues. Deletions cut 4 bases from V and 4 bases from J, with 14 bases between. Here the CDR3 reads CASSSRQETYGYTF. The DNA for the CDR3 is TGTGCCAGCAGCTCACGACAGGAGACCTATGGCTACACCTTC.

This chain connects TRBV7-9 to TRBJ1-1; TRBD1 agrees at 7 bases. The V segment lost 1 base and the J segment 1 base; nucleotides outside the gene matches: 0. Germline values: CDR1 SEHNR, CDR2 FQNEAQ (reference sequence). The CDR3 totals 14 residues. Written as DNA, the CDR3 is TGTGCCAGCAGCTTAGACAGGGGGAACACTGAAGCTTTCTTT. Encoded protein: CASSLDRGNTEAFF. Variable domain in full (rest from reference TRBV7-9 and TRBJ1-1): DTGVSQNPRHKITKRGQNVTFRCDPISEHNRLYWYRQTLGQGPEFLTYFQNEAQLEKSRLLSDRFSAERPKGSFSTLEIQRTEQGDSAMYLCASSLDRGNTEAFFGQGTRLTVV.

The count of this clone is one. The chain has TRBV5-1 and TRBJ2-2; a possible D gene is TRBD1 (6 bases). This CDR3 has 18 residues. Germline CDR1 and CDR2: SGHRS and YFSETQ. V shed 5 bases and J shed 0 bases, with 20 bases lying between them. The CDR3 DNA reads as TGCGCCAGCAGTATATCACCGATCGGGACATCGAACACCGGGGAGCTGTTTTTT. This encodes CASSISPIGTSNTGELFF.

This chain uses TRBV30 with TRBJ1-1; the match to TRBD1 covers 8 bases. V lost 2 bases and J lost 4; bases outside the gene matches: 0. Per the germline V gene, CDR1 is GTSNPN and CDR2 is SVGIG (reference sequence). The CDR3 loop spans 12 amino acids. This CDR3 reads CAWSQGATEAFF. CDR3 DNA: TGTGCCTGGAGTCAGGGGGCCACTGAAGCTTTCTTT.

This chain joins TRBV5-4 and TRBJ2-7; 7 bases match TRBD1. J was trimmed by 0 bases and V by 2 bases; bases with no gene match: 5. Germline V gene sequence: CDR1 SGHNT, CDR2 YYREEE (reference sequence). The CDR3 is 15 residues long. The CDR3 DNA is TGTGCCAGCAGCTTAGGACAGGCGAGCTCCTACGAGCAGTACTTC. Protein: CASSLGQASSYEQYF.

The chain carries TRBV19 and TRBJ2-1; possibly TRBD2 for D (6 bases). The CDR3 is made up of 14 amino acids. CDR1 and CDR2 (germline): LNHDA, SQIVND (reference sequence). V lost 6 bases to trimming and J lost 5 bases, with 14 bases between them. The CDR3 nucleotides read TGTGCCAGTAGCGAATTGCGGGAAAACAATGAGCAGTTCTTC. This codes for CASSELRENNEQFF.

The V gene is TRBV7-8, the J gene TRBJ1-5, with D possibly being TRBD1 (5 bases). Deletions cut 1 base from V and 5 bases from J, with 9 bases between. This CDR3 comprises 14 residues. Germline lookup yields CDR1 SGHVS and CDR2 FQNEAQ. In DNA form, the CDR3 reads TGTGCCAGCAGCTTAGGGGACTCCCATCAGCCCCAGCATTTT. It specifies CASSLGDSHQPQHF.

The V call is TRBV28, the J call TRBJ1-1; no definite D call. This CDR3 is built from 14 residues. Germline V lookup: CDR1 MDHEN, CDR2 SYDVKM. Trimming removed 5 bases from V and 0 bases from J, with 10 bases in between. CDR3 loop: CASSPRALNTEAFF. The DNA of the CDR3 is TGTGCCAGCAGTCCGCGCGCGCTGAACACTGAAGCTTTCTTT.